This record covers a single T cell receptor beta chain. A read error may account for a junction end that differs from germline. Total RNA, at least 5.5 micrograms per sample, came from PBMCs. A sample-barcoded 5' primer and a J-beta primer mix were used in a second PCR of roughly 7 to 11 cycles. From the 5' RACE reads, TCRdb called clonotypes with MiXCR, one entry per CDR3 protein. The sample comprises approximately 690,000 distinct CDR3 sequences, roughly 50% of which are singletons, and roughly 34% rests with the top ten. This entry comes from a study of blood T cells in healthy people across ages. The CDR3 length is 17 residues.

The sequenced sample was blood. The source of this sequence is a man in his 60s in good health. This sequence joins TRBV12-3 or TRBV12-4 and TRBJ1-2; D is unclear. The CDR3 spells CASSFSQNLLYNYGHTF. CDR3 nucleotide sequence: TGTGCCAGCAGTTTCAGTCAGAACCTCCTTTATAACTATGGCCACACCTTC.